In this sample, the clone carrying this TCR beta chain turned up many times. Its matching antigen is unknown. This specimen comes from a study of neurological immune-mediated disorders. Whole-study context: Among the 35 or so patients with multiple sclerosis, approximately 31 were relapsing-remitting, while 3 were secondary progressive.

Findings of the study overall: No expanded-clone CDR3 amino acid sequence recurred across subjects, suggesting private TCR-beta repertoires.

The cDNA came from 5'RACE with 10-nucleotide random UMIs. A single run covered 15-18 subjects with over 180 million TCR-beta sequences. MiXCR was run by TCRdb on the 5' RACE reads, yielding one entry per CDR3 protein. The sample carries 55,000 to 70,000 distinct CDR3 sequences, about 3% recorded once. With V trimmed by 4 bases and J by 2 bases, 5 bases remained unmatched. Germline assignment: CDR1 SGHRS and CDR2 YFSETQ. This CDR3 region has 16 residues. Sequencing was carried out using PBMCs. The TCR was taken from a woman aged 45-65 years with multiple sclerosis. V is TRBV5-1 and J is TRBJ2-1; 11 positions match TRBD2. The CDR3 here is CASSQTSGGPYNEQFF. The DNA for the CDR3 is TGCGCCAGCAGCCAAACTAGCGGGGGCCCCTACAATGAGCAGTTCTTC.